This T cell receptor beta chain comes out of a study of T cell responses to AZD1222 COVID-19 vaccine. General study points: Most donors were white British and more were female, and clonal diversity was possibly underestimated.

Clones were sequenced by immunoSEQ multiplex PCR, and TCRdb holds only the in-frame ones, with some missing. The table includes around 110,000 clones, roughly nine tenths detected once. Looked up from germline, CDR1 is MNHEY and CDR2 is SVGAGI. V was cut by 6 bases and J by 8 bases, with 11 bases left in between. The CDR3 is 13 amino acids. On this clone itself: Its antigen is not identified.

The sample consisted of peripheral blood, taken 28 days after the second AZD1222 dose. This sequence was found in an adult who received the AZD1222 COVID-19 vaccine. The rearrangement links TRBV6-5 to TRBJ1-6, with no clear D. The chain's CDR3 is CASRTLRDSPLHF. CDR3 coding DNA: TGTGCCAGCAGGACGCTCCGGGATTCACCCCTCCACTTT.